This entry lists 31 T cell receptor beta chains sequenced from one sample in a study of T-cell reconstitution after alpha-beta-depleted transplantation in children. The TCRbeta library was prepared with unique molecular identifiers. One entry per CDR3 protein, called by TCRdb with MiXCR from the PCR reads. The sample yields about 540,000 distinct CDR3 sequences, approximately 16% seen once. The sample was PBMCs from the stem cell graft donor, taken from the stem cell graft. The receptors stem from a human donor who donated a stem cell graft to a child with acute lymphoblastic leukemia.

This clonotype was counted between two and nine times. The V call is TRBV9, the J call TRBJ2-3, with 13 bases matching TRBD2. V was clipped by 4 bases and J by 4 bases; unmatched bases: 15. The germline V gene has CDR1 SGDLS and CDR2 YYNGEE. The CDR3 is 19 residues long. This CDR3 reads CASSSGLAGEYLLADTQYF. The CDR3 nucleotides read TGTGCCAGCAGCTCCGGACTAGCGGGAGAATACCTACTGGCAGATACGCAGTATTTT.

In its sample, this clonotype was seen a few times. The J gene is TRBJ2-1, the V gene TRBV5-1; D is ambiguous. The CDR3 runs 16 residues. The germline V and J ends were trimmed by 2 bases and 0 bases, with 12 bases remaining between them. Germline V lookup: CDR1 SGHRS, CDR2 YFSETQ. The CDR3 here is CASSFHRTSSYNEQFF. In DNA form, the CDR3 reads TGCGCCAGCAGCTTCCATAGGACGAGCTCCTACAATGAGCAGTTCTTC.

The chain joins TRBV7-3 to TRBJ2-2; the match to TRBD1 covers 9 bases. The ends lost 1 base at V and 3 bases at J; junction bases unmatched: 6. Germline values: CDR1 SGHTA, CDR2 FQGTGA. The CDR3 runs 17 residues. The CDR3 DNA sequence: TGTGCCAGCAGCTTAAGGCTGGGGACAGGGTACACCGGGGAGCTGTTTTTT. Translated: CASSLRLGTGYTGELFF.

This clonotype was observed a handful of times. The chain uses TRBV5-1 and TRBJ1-3, with D unresolved. The CDR3 has 13 amino acids. Trimming took 2 bases from V and 3 from J, leaving 6 bases between them. CDR1 and CDR2 (germline): SGHRS, YFSETQ. The CDR3 sequence: CASSLSGGNTIYF. CDR3 nucleotide sequence: TGCGCCAGCAGCTTATCAGGTGGAAACACCATATATTTT. The full variable domain, rest sourced from reference TRBV5-1 and TRBJ1-3, is KAGVTQTPRYLIKTRGQQVTLSCSPISGHRSVSWYQQTPGQGLQFLFEYFSETQRNKGNFPGRFSGRQFSNSRSEMNVSTLELGDSALYLCASSLSGGNTIYFGEGSWLTVV.

The chain recombines TRBV27 with TRBJ2-2; 8 nucleotides line up with TRBD1. V shed 4 bases and J 6 bases; nucleotides not matched to a gene: 13. CDR3 length: 17 residues. CDR1 MNHEY and CDR2 SMNVEV come from the germline V gene (reference sequence). DNA of the CDR3: TGTGCCAGCAGTTCCCTTCTGGACAGGGTCCAGGCCGGGGAGCTGTTTTTT. Translation gives CASSSLLDRVQAGELFF.

The chain joins TRBV7-9 to TRBJ2-1; the match to TRBD2 covers 9 bases. This CDR3 spans 17 amino acids. The V gene's germline CDR1 is SEHNR and CDR2 FQNEAQ (reference sequence). The trim removed 4 bases at V and 8 bases at J, leaving 15 bases unmatched. CDR3 DNA: TGTGCCAGCAGCTCCTATGCGGGGGGGGACCTTCTAGATGAGCAGTTCTTC. This sequence encodes CASSSYAGGDLLDEQFF.

This clonotype was detected a few times. The chain combines TRBV5-1 with TRBJ2-5; either TRBD1 or TRBD2 may fit D (6 bases each). V was pared by 10 bases and J by 4 bases, with 20 bases between. This CDR3 is built from 14 residues. Germline V CDR1 and CDR2: SGHRS, YFSETQ. CDR3 amino acids: CAGTGPGGGETQYF. The CDR3 DNA sequence: TGCGCCGGAACCGGGCCTGGAGGGGGAGAGACCCAGTACTTC.

In the case of this clonotype: Germline and junction disagree at one end, which may indicate a read error. V usage is TRBV5-1 and J usage is TRBJ2-4; tentatively, D is TRBD1 or TRBD2 (7 bases each). Germline-derived CDR1 and CDR2 are SGHRS and YFSETQ. This CDR3 comprises 17 residues. DNA of the CDR3: TGCGCCAGCAGCTGGGGACAGACAAGACTAGCCAAAAACAGTCAGTACTTC. This sequence encodes CASSWGQTRLAKNSQYF.

This clonotype was counted only a few times. This chain links TRBV12-3 or TRBV12-4 with TRBJ1-2, with 7 bases fitting TRBD1. The CDR3 spans 15 residues. V dropped 0 bases and J dropped 8; count of bases not matched to a gene: 9. CDR3: CASSLASIGQEGYTF. DNA of the CDR3: TGTGCCAGCAGTTTAGCCTCGATAGGACAGGAAGGCTACACCTTC.

V and J are TRBV7-9 and TRBJ2-5, with D hard to call. The CDR3 length is 14 residues. Germline lookup yields CDR1 SEHNR and CDR2 FQNEAQ (reference sequence). Trimming stripped 6 bases from V and 5 bases from J, with 16 bases between. This chain's CDR3 is CASSALGYMETQYF. DNA of the CDR3: TGTGCCAGCAGTGCCCTTGGGTATATGGAGACCCAGTACTTC.

V gene TRBV18 combines with J gene TRBJ1-2; the D gene is possibly TRBD1 (5 bases). Germline assignment: CDR1 KGHSH and CDR2 LQKENI. V was pared by 3 bases and J by 7 bases, with 9 bases between. This CDR3 comprises 12 residues. The CDR3 protein is CASSPGGLGYTF. DNA of the CDR3: TGTGCCAGCTCACCGGGGGGACTTGGCTACACCTTC.

This clonotype was seen many times. The rearrangement links TRBV5-1 to TRBJ2-7; D call uncertain. The CDR3 loop spans 13 amino acids. Trimming removed 0 bases at V and 1 base at J, with 5 bases between. Germline lookup yields CDR1 SGHRS and CDR2 YFSETQ. The CDR3 loop is CASSLGHSYEQYF. DNA for the CDR3: TGCGCCAGCAGCTTGGGACATTCCTACGAGCAGTACTTC.

This clonotype came up a few times. The chain is built from TRBV18 and TRBJ2-7; the D gene is possibly TRBD1 (5 bases). Germline CDR1 KGHSH, CDR2 LQKENI. The CDR3 covers 16 residues. Trimming cost V 0 bases and J 4 bases, with 16 bases left between them. The CDR3 loop is CASSPPIRTLGYEQYF. The CDR3 nucleotides read TGTGCCAGCTCACCACCAATCAGGACATTGGGTTACGAGCAGTACTTC.

The J gene is TRBJ2-5, the V gene TRBV7-8; D gene ambiguous. CDR1 SGHVS and CDR2 FQNEAQ come from the germline V gene. The CDR3 spans 13 residues. The ends were cut back, 4 bases at V and 5 bases at J, with 11 bases in the middle. In DNA form, the CDR3 reads TGTGCCAGCAGCTCCCCAGGTCCCGAGACCCAGTACTTC. This sequence encodes CASSSPGPETQYF.

J is TRBJ1-6 and V is TRBV7-9; the match to TRBD1 covers 7 bases. The germline gives CDR1 SEHNR, CDR2 FQNEAQ (reference sequence). The length of the CDR3 is 15 residues. The V segment lost 5 bases and the J segment 7 bases; nucleotides outside the gene matches: 8. CDR3 bases: TGTGCCAGCAGCGTGGGCAGGGGGAAGAATTCACCCCTCCACTTT. This gives the protein CASSVGRGKNSPLHF.

The J gene is TRBJ1-4, the V gene TRBV5-1; the match to TRBD1 covers 8 bases. CDR1 and CDR2 (germline): SGHRS, YFSETQ. V trimming: 0 bases; J trimming: 3 bases; junction bases outside the gene matches: 4. CDR3 size: 16 residues. The CDR3 DNA sequence: TGCGCCAGCAGCTTGGCCCAGGGGGCGGCTAATGAAAAACTGTTTTTT. It is translated as CASSLAQGAANEKLFF.

V usage is TRBV11-2 and J usage is TRBJ2-7; a possible D gene is TRBD2 (5 bases). Per the germline V gene, CDR1 is SGHAT and CDR2 is FQNNGV. Trimming stripped 5 bases from V and 4 bases from J, with 18 bases between. CDR3 length: 15 residues. The CDR3 DNA sequence: TGTGCCAGCAGCCCATACCCAAGCGGAGTTTACGAGCAGTACTTC. This encodes CASSPYPSGVYEQYF.

This clonotype was recorded a few times. This chain joins TRBV10-1 and TRBJ1-4; weak D call: TRBD1 (5 bases). The ends were cut back, 5 bases at V and 5 bases at J, with 18 bases in the middle. Per germline, CDR1 WNHNN and CDR2 SYGVQD (reference sequence). The CDR3 totals 16 residues. The DNA of the CDR3 is TGCGCCAGCAGTCTTGACGCCGGGACGGGCAATGAAAAACTGTTTTTT. Translating gives CASSLDAGTGNEKLFF.

This chain connects TRBV12-3 or TRBV12-4 to TRBJ2-2, with TRBD1 matching over 7 bases. This CDR3 comprises 18 residues. J was trimmed by 0 bases and V by 3 bases; bases with no gene match: 10. This CDR3 is CASSLGPPDRANTGELFF. The DNA for the CDR3 is TGTGCCAGCAGTTTGGGGCCCCCCGACAGGGCGAACACCGGGGAGCTGTTTTTT.

The J gene is TRBJ2-3, the V gene TRBV3-1; 8 bases map to TRBD1. Germline CDR1 reads LGHDT; CDR2 reads YNNKEL (reference sequence). The CDR3 is made up of 14 amino acids. V trimming: 4 bases; J trimming: 7 bases; junction bases outside the gene matches: 7. The CDR3 region is CASSRQGTMNTQYF. CDR3 bases: TGTGCCAGCAGCCGACAGGGGACCATGAATACGCAGTATTTT.

The chain is built from TRBV9 and TRBJ1-4, with D perhaps TRBD1 (6 bases). From germline, CDR1 is SGDLS and CDR2 YYNGEE. The CDR3 is made up of 13 amino acids. V was pared by 3 bases and J by 8 bases, with 11 bases between. CDR3 coding DNA: TGTGCCAGCAGCGGAGGACAGTTCGAAAAACTGTTTTTT. This encodes CASSGGQFEKLFF.

Only a few counts were recorded for this clonotype. This chain connects TRBV4-1 to TRBJ2-1; no clear D gene. Trimming left V 5 bases short and J 10 bases short, with 15 bases between. Germline V gives CDR1 MGHRA, CDR2 YSYEKL. The CDR3 is 13 residues long. As DNA, the CDR3 is TGCGCCAGCAGCTATGTTTCTGATCGGGAGCAGTTCTTC. Translation: CASSYVSDREQFF.

The chain couples TRBV20-1 to TRBJ2-3, with TRBD2 identical over 10 bases. This CDR3 has 15 amino acids. Germline V lookup: CDR1 DFQATT, CDR2 SNEGSKA (reference sequence). The trim removed 6 bases at V and 9 bases at J, leaving 15 bases unmatched. CDR3 amino acids: CSATRLAGDIGTQYF. Written as DNA, the CDR3 is TGCAGTGCCACGCGGCTAGCGGGAGACATAGGGACGCAGTATTTT.

This clonotype has a count of ten or more. The chain carries TRBV20-1 and TRBJ2-7, with 8 bases aligning to TRBD2. The CDR3 consists of 14 residues. The V segment lost 7 bases and the J segment 5 bases; nucleotides outside the gene matches: 13. Germline values: CDR1 DFQATT, CDR2 SNEGSKA (reference sequence). CDR3 loop: CSVTQGGRWDEQYF. The CDR3 region has the DNA TGCAGTGTGACGCAGGGCGGGAGGTGGGACGAGCAGTACTTC.

This clonotype was recorded a few times. The V call is TRBV9, the J call TRBJ1-6; D ambiguous. Germline CDR1 SGDLS, CDR2 YYNGEE. V shed 0 bases and J shed 1 base, with 11 bases lying between them. The CDR3 runs 17 residues. CDR3 residues: CASSVAINGSYNSPLHF. CDR3 in DNA: TGTGCCAGCAGCGTAGCGATTAACGGGTCCTATAATTCACCCCTCCACTTT.

This clonotype was detected a few times. The chain carries TRBV5-1 and TRBJ1-6; no clear D. V was clipped by 4 bases and J by 9 bases, with 14 bases between them. The CDR3 covers 14 residues. Germline V CDR1 and CDR2: SGHRS, YFSETQ. DNA of the CDR3: TGCGCCAGCAGCCATGACGGCAGGAGTTCACCCCTCCACTTT. It codes for CASSHDGRSSPLHF.

This CDR3 is CSVARGGRGVGSEQFF. For the CDR3, the DNA is TGCAGCGTTGCACGGGGGGGCCGAGGAGTGGGTAGTGAGCAGTTCTTC. This sequence joins TRBV29-1 and TRBJ2-1, with 8 nucleotides matching TRBD2. Germline V gene lookup returns CDR1 SQVTM and CDR2 ANQGSEA. The CDR3 runs to 16 residues. The V segment lost 4 bases and the J segment 9 bases; nucleotides outside the gene matches: 17.

This sequence joins TRBV13 and TRBJ2-7; a possible D gene is TRBD1 (6 bases). The germline CDR1 and CDR2 sequences are PRHDT and FYEKMQ (reference sequence). The length of the CDR3 is 14 residues. Trimming took off 4 bases at V and 1 base at J, with 11 bases between the two ends. For the CDR3, the DNA is TGTGCCAGCAGCTCAAGGACAGCATCCTACGAGCAGTACTTC. Its translation: CASSSRTASYEQYF. Combining the CDR3 with reference TRBV13 and TRBJ2-7 gives the whole variable domain AAGVIQSPRHLIKEKRETATLKCYPIPRHDTVYWYQQGPGQDPQFLISFYEKMQSDKGSIPDRFSAQQFSDYHSELNMSSLELGDSALYFCASSSRTASYEQYFGPGTRLTVT.

The chain is built from TRBV9 and TRBJ2-1; 7 bases match TRBD1. The CDR3 is made up of 16 amino acids. Looked up from germline, CDR1 is SGDLS and CDR2 is YYNGEE. V trimming: 2 bases; J trimming: 4 bases; junction bases outside the gene matches: 9. CDR3 sequence reads: CASSVKPGQIYNEQFF. The CDR3 DNA reads as TGTGCCAGCAGCGTCAAACCGGGACAGATTTACAATGAGCAGTTCTTC.

This clonotype was observed a handful of times. The chain links TRBV6-1 to TRBJ1-5, with D possibly being TRBD1 (5 bases). The CDR3 has 16 residues. V was cut by 2 bases and J by 4 bases, with 15 bases left in between. CDR1 is MNHNS and CDR2 is SASEGT in the germline V gene. CDR3 DNA sequence: TGTGCCAGCAGTGAAATCGCATCGTCAGGGAATCAGCCCCAGCATTTT. Amino acid sequence: CASSEIASSGNQPQHF.

In its sample, this clonotype was seen a few times. The chain uses TRBV29-1 and TRBJ2-2; D remains unclear. V lost 7 bases, J lost 1 base, and 7 bases lay in between. The CDR3 extends over 12 amino acids. Germline V gene data show CDR1 as SQVTM and CDR2 as ANQGSEA. CDR3 sequence: CSGKRNTGELFF. In DNA, the CDR3 is TGCAGCGGTAAGCGGAACACCGGGGAGCTGTTTTTT.